This T cell receptor beta chain came from a study of cytomegalovirus exposure and HLA in healthy donors. Study results and limitations: Through in vitro validation, three CMV-associated chains were shown to be specific for CMV antigens. Only CMV serostatus was available as immune exposure information. An observed cluster of highly shared sequence variants was recorded as a likely sequencing artifact. HLA alleles showed associations with 15,000 to 20,000 TCR beta sequences in a later analysis, at a 0.05 false discovery rate.

The PCR had 60 Vbeta and 13 Jbeta primers. The method was immunoSEQ multiplex PCR; TCRdb's version includes in-frame clones alone and lacks a portion of them. Of some 180,000 clones in the sample, about 82% were seen once. Details on this clone: Its antigen is still unknown.

Germline CDR1 and CDR2: SGHTS and YDEGEE. There are 15 residues in the CDR3. The V gene lost 2 bases and the J gene lost 2 bases, with 11 bases spanning the gap. The chain carries TRBV5-8 and TRBJ2-1; D may be TRBD2 (6 bases). The sample taken for sequencing was PBMCs. This sequence was found in a woman in her thirties in good health and CMV-seronegative. CDR3 sequence (DNA): TGTGCCAGCAGCTTCACGGGCGGGACCTACAATGAGCAGTTCTTC. Translated: CASSFTGGTYNEQFF.